This is a list of T cell receptor beta chains from one sample in a study of monozygotic twins with cystic fibrosis. Clones were sequenced by immunoSEQ multiplex PCR, and TCRdb holds only the in-frame ones, with some missing. The sample records around 11,000 clones, 96% being singletons. The sample consisted of blood. The receptors come from a boy aged 5-17 years with cystic fibrosis. The CDR3 runs from the conserved cysteine through the conserved F or W. Each record gives: D gene, clone size, J gene, V gene, CDR3 protein, CDR3 DNA. The D gene is left open where the match is weak. Rows give clone size only sometimes, using once, few, many, or a class for an expanded clone.

d_call: -
clone_size: -
j_call: TRBJ1-4
v_call: TRBV21-1
cdr3_aa: CASSRPGQLNEKLFF
cdr3_nt: TGTGCCAGCAGCAGACCGGGACAGCTTAATGAAAAACTGTTTTTT

d_call: -
clone_size: -
j_call: TRBJ2-3
v_call: TRBV6-4
cdr3_aa: CASSDPLARGTSPTSTDTQYF
cdr3_nt: TGTGCCAGCAGTGACCCTCTAGCGCGGGGAACCTCCCCTACTAGCACAGATACGCAGTATTTT

d_call: TRBD2
clone_size: -
j_call: TRBJ2-3
v_call: TRBV4-3
cdr3_aa: CASSQGILAGPNTQYF
cdr3_nt: TGCGCCAGCAGCCAAGGGATACTAGCGGGACCTAATACGCAGTATTTT

d_call: -
clone_size: -
j_call: TRBJ1-1
v_call: TRBV27
cdr3_aa: CATSEAGGARNTEAFF
cdr3_nt: TGTGCCACCTCTGAGGCGGGGGGCGCGAGGAACACTGAAGCTTTCTTT

d_call: -
clone_size: -
j_call: TRBJ1-2
v_call: TRBV10-2
cdr3_aa: CASYGRGYGYTF
cdr3_nt: TGCGCCAGCTACGGTAGGGGTTACGGCTACACCTTC

d_call: -
clone_size: once
j_call: TRBJ1-1
v_call: TRBV29-1
cdr3_aa: CSVEGVGPHMNTEAFF
cdr3_nt: TGCAGCGTTGAAGGGGTAGGACCTCACATGAACACTGAAGCTTTCTTT

d_call: TRBD2
clone_size: -
j_call: TRBJ2-1
v_call: TRBV10-1
cdr3_aa: CASSDTSGSSYNEQFF
cdr3_nt: TGCGCCAGCAGTGACACTAGCGGGAGCTCCTACAATGAGCAGTTCTTC

d_call: -
clone_size: -
j_call: TRBJ2-1
v_call: TRBV7-2
cdr3_aa: CASSPPEATYNEQFF
cdr3_nt: TGTGCCAGCAGCCCGCCGGAGGCGACCTACAATGAGCAGTTCTTC

d_call: -
clone_size: -
j_call: TRBJ2-7
v_call: TRBV27
cdr3_aa: CASGRPYEQYF
cdr3_nt: TGTGCCAGTGGACGGCCCTACGAGCAGTACTTC

d_call: TRBD2
clone_size: -
j_call: TRBJ2-7
v_call: TRBV11-1
cdr3_aa: CASSRGSSSSYEQYF
cdr3_nt: TGTGCCAGCAGCCGCGGGAGCTCTAGCTCCTACGAGCAGTACTTC

d_call: TRBD1
clone_size: -
j_call: TRBJ1-5
v_call: TRBV27
cdr3_aa: CASSLGTGEQPQHF
cdr3_nt: TGTGCCAGCAGTTTGGGGACAGGGGAGCAGCCCCAGCATTTT

d_call: -
clone_size: -
j_call: TRBJ2-3
v_call: TRBV27
cdr3_aa: CASSSLPPDTQYF
cdr3_nt: TGTGCCAGCAGTTCCCTCCCCCCAGATACGCAGTATTTT

d_call: -
clone_size: once
j_call: TRBJ1-5
v_call: TRBV7-9
cdr3_aa: CASSYLNQPQHF
cdr3_nt: TGTGCCAGCAGCTATTTAAACCAGCCCCAGCATTTT

d_call: TRBD2
clone_size: -
j_call: TRBJ2-7
v_call: TRBV28
cdr3_aa: CASSTGTSGYEQYF
cdr3_nt: TGTGCCAGCAGTACCGGGACTAGCGGCTACGAGCAGTACTTC

d_call: -
clone_size: -
j_call: TRBJ1-1
v_call: TRBV4-1
cdr3_aa: CASSQVWVTEAFF
cdr3_nt: TGCGCCAGCAGCCAAGTCTGGGTGACTGAAGCTTTCTTT

d_call: -
clone_size: few
j_call: TRBJ2-7
v_call: TRBV27
cdr3_aa: CASSFQSQGGGEQYF
cdr3_nt: TGTGCCAGCAGTTTCCAAAGTCAGGGTGGCGGCGAGCAGTACTTC

d_call: -
clone_size: few
j_call: TRBJ1-1
v_call: TRBV2
cdr3_aa: CASGGDGNTEAFF
cdr3_nt: TGTGCCAGCGGAGGGGACGGCAACACTGAAGCTTTCTTT

d_call: -
clone_size: -
j_call: TRBJ2-1
v_call: TRBV18
cdr3_aa: CASSPRRDFDEQFF
cdr3_nt: TGTGCCAGCTCACCACGGAGGGACTTCGATGAGCAGTTCTTC

d_call: -
clone_size: -
j_call: TRBJ2-1
v_call: TRBV5-4
cdr3_aa: CASSLEAASSYNEQFF
cdr3_nt: TGTGCCAGCAGCTTGGAAGCGGCCAGCTCCTACAATGAGCAGTTCTTC

d_call: -
clone_size: -
j_call: TRBJ2-2
v_call: TRBV6-6
cdr3_aa: CASSSYENTGELFF
cdr3_nt: TGTGCCAGCTCCTCATACGAGAACACCGGGGAGCTGTTTTTT